This T cell receptor beta chain is from a study of response to subunit inactivated influenza vaccine. Study results and limitations: Seasonal influenza vaccination, on each occasion, was suggested by the authors to recruit few new T cells.

TCRdb re-analysed the RT-PCR reads in MiXCR, keeping a single row per CDR3 protein. In the table there are about 620,000 distinct CDR3 sequences, roughly 12% of which are singletons. The CDR3 consists of 13 residues. CDR1 and CDR2 from the germline V gene are SEHNR and FQNEAQ (reference sequence). This clonotype was found a few times. Its specificity is unknown. At one boundary the junction diverges from the germline segment, which might be a read error. The receptor's source is a man aged 50 to 60 who received an inactivated influenza vaccine. Sequencing was performed on PBMCs from blood, taken on the day of vaccination. The gene calls are TRBV7-9 and TRBJ1-1; maybe TRBD1 (5 bases). CDR3: CASSRAGPPGSVF. Written as DNA, the CDR3 is TGTGCCAGCAGCCGTGCGGGACCCCCGGGGAGTGTTTTT.